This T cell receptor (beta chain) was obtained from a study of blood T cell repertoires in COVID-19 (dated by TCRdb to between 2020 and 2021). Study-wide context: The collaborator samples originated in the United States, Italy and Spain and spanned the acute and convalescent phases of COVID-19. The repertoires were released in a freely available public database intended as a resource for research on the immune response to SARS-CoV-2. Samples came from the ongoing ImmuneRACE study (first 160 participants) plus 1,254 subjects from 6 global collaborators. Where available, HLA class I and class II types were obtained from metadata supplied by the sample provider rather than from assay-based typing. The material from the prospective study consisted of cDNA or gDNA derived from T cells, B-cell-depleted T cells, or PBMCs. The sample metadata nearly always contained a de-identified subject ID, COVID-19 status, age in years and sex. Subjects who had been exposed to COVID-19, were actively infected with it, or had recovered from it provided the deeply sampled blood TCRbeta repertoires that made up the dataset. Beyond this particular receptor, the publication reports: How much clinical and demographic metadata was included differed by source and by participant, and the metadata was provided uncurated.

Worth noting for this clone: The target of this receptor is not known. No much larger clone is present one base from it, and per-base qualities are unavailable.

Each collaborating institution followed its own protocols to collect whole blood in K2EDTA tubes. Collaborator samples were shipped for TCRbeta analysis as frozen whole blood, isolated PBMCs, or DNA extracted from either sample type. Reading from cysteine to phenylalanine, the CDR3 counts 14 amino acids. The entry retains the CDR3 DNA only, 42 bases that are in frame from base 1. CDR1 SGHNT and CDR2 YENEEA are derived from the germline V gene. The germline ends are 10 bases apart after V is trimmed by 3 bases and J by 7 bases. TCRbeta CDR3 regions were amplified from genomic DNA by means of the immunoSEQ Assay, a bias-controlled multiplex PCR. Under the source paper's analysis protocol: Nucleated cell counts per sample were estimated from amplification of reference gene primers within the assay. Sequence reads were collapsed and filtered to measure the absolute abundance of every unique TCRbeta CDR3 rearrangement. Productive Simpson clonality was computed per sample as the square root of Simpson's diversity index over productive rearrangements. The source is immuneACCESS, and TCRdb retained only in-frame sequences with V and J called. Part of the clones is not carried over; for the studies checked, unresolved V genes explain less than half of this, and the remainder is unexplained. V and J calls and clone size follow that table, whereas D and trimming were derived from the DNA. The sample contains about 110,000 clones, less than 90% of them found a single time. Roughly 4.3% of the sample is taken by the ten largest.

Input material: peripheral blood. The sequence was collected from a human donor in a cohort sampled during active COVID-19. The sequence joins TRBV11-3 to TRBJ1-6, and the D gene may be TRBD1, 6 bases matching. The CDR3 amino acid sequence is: CASSLGGLNSPLHF. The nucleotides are TGTGCCAGCAGCTTGGGGGGGCTGAATTCACCCCTCCACTTT.